These T cell receptor beta chains were read from a single sample in a study of shared clonotypes between healthy human individuals. Some clones are missing from TCRdb's copy, which holds only in-frame ones; the method was immunoSEQ multiplex PCR. The sample records more than 550,000 clones, about 92% being singletons. Sample: naive CD8+ T cells sorted from blood. The source is a man aged 25 to 40 in good health. The CDR3 runs from the conserved cysteine through the conserved F or W. D genes are given only for firm matches. The size of a clone is reported for some rows only, either as once, few or many, or as a class for expanded clones.

J,size,V,D,CDR3
TRBJ2-3,NA,TRBV7-9,NA,CASSLGADRFNTDTQYF
TRBJ2-2,NA,TRBV27,NA,CASTSDTGELFF
TRBJ2-3,once,TRBV19,TRBD1,CASSMRDRVWSTDTQYF
TRBJ2-6,NA,TRBV28,TRBD1,CASSYGGTGTGANVLTF
TRBJ2-7,NA,TRBV29-1,NA,CSVVAPNYEQYF
TRBJ2-1,NA,TRBV6-4,NA,CASSDSRLGDRNEQFF
TRBJ1-2,NA,TRBV6-5,TRBD1,CASTDREDPGYTF
TRBJ1-3,NA,TRBV30,NA,CAWSDLLDSGGNTIYF
TRBJ2-7,NA,TRBV5-1,TRBD2,CASSPIRTGLAYYEQYF
TRBJ1-4,few,TRBV28,TRBD1,CASRSTGEEKLFF
TRBJ2-3,once,TRBV5-1,NA,CASSPQGSTDTQYF
TRBJ2-7,NA,TRBV6-1,NA,CASSVLAHSDGAYEQYF
TRBJ2-1,NA,TRBV7-6,TRBD2,CASSRRFAGGTNEQFF
TRBJ2-7,once,TRBV21-1,NA,CASSNRAADPQLYEQYF
TRBJ2-1,NA,TRBV10-1,NA,CASSGSSSGYNEQFF
TRBJ2-1,NA,TRBV27,NA,CATPERLPNEQFF
TRBJ2-1,NA,TRBV11-2,NA,CASSSNADRSYNEQFF
TRBJ1-1,NA,TRBV28,NA,CASKRGTEAFF
TRBJ2-7,once,TRBV29-1,NA,CSVEGRRGDSYEQYF
TRBJ2-4,NA,TRBV6-5,NA,CASSPVGGTKNIQYF
TRBJ2-1,NA,TRBV9,TRBD2,CATGTTRDSGEQFF
TRBJ2-1,NA,TRBV18,NA,CASSPLVGSYNEQFF
TRBJ2-3,NA,TRBV27,NA,CASSPIWIGTDTQYF
TRBJ1-3,NA,TRBV15,NA,CATSSRTDGNTIYF
TRBJ2-1,NA,TRBV7-6,TRBD2,CASSLAVGLAGGYNEQFF
TRBJ1-1,NA,TRBV25-1,NA,CASSESLNTEAFF
TRBJ2-2,NA,TRBV19,TRBD2,CASSIPSGRVNTGELFF
TRBJ2-1,once,TRBV15,TRBD1,CATSRTGGKQFF
TRBJ2-6,once,TRBV4-1,NA,CASSQGFSGANVLTF
TRBJ2-5,NA,TRBV29-1,TRBD2,CSAPGGTQETQYF
TRBJ2-5,NA,TRBV5-4,TRBD2,CASSVAPGLLAQETQYF
TRBJ2-7,NA,TRBV6-5,NA,CASSYSPRRSSYEQYF
TRBJ2-1,NA,TRBV5-8,NA,CASSFGGSYNEQFF
TRBJ2-2,NA,TRBV6-5,NA,CASENTGELFF
TRBJ2-2,once,TRBV29-1,NA,CSVEFLGQNTGELFF
TRBJ2-7,NA,TRBV6-1,TRBD1,CASTGGQGVDEQYF
TRBJ2-7,NA,TRBV13,TRBD2,CASSLTGLAGASEQYF
TRBJ2-1,NA,TRBV13,TRBD2,CASKRQGLANNEQFF
TRBJ2-7,NA,TRBV2,NA,CASSSPSSVRVEQYF
TRBJ2-6,NA,TRBV4-1,NA,CASSSDSSGANVLTF
TRBJ2-2,NA,TRBV19,NA,CASSITGRITGELFF
TRBJ2-1,NA,TRBV20-1,TRBD2,CTLGGSTQFF
TRBJ2-5,NA,TRBV7-9,TRBD2,CASTSRNSGTQETQYF
TRBJ2-7,NA,TRBV11-3,NA,CASSLGQWTLGGSYEQYF
TRBJ2-7,NA,TRBV2,NA,CASSGSYYEQYF